This T cell receptor beta chain was sequenced during a study of blood T cell repertoires in COVID-19. Study at large: The United States, Italy and Spain were the sources of the acute and convalescent COVID-19 samples.

The CDR3 sequence is 13 residues long. Between the trimmed V and J ends, which lost 3 bases and 8 bases, there was a span of 10 bases. CDR1 and CDR2 (germline): SGHDN, FVKESK. Two negative PCRs, clearance, or symptom resolution characterized the recovered Cohort 3 donors. Sequencing was performed with immunoSEQ multiplex PCR; in TCRdb, only in-frame clones are kept and a portion is missing. The sample has about 250,000 clones, about nine tenths seen once. This TCR was sampled from a man aged 35 to 55 who had recovered from COVID-19. The specimen was PBMCs or T cells enriched from blood (not recorded which). The rearrangement joins TRBV14 to TRBJ2-2, with D hard to call. The CDR3 sequence is CASSQTSAGELFF. The CDR3 DNA reads as TGTGCCAGCAGCCAGACGAGCGCTGGGGAGCTGTTTTTT.